This TCR beta chain derives from a study of cytomegalovirus exposure and HLA in healthy donors. Points from the study as a whole: Indistinguishability led to the exclusion of some V segments, TRBV6-2 and TRBV6-3 included. Later analysis associated a missense DCLRE1C variant with TCR beta V- and J-gene trimming. The study assumed roughly uniform donor sequencing depth for presence/absence analyses. A few chains tied to CMV proved CMV antigen-specific in vitro.

A word on this clone: Its antigen is still unknown.

Primers for the PCR totalled 60 Vbeta and 13 Jbeta. The data were produced by immunoSEQ multiplex PCR, yet TCRdb's version contains in-frame clones alone and is incomplete. The sample has 130,000 to 150,000 clones, about 80% seen once. Trimming removed 5 bases from V and 4 bases from J, with 12 bases in between. The CDR3 totals 14 residues. Germline assignment: CDR1 PRHDT and CDR2 FYEKMQ (reference sequence). The receptor comes from a man aged 35 to 55 in good health and CMV-seropositive. J is TRBJ1-5 and V is TRBV13; perhaps TRBD1 as D (5 bases). The material sequenced was PBMCs. The CDR3 loop is CASSPRGWNQPQHF. In nucleotides, the CDR3 is TGTGCCAGCAGCCCCCGGGGGTGGAATCAGCCCCAGCATTTT.